Listed below are T cell receptor beta chains from one sample, sequenced in a study of T cell responses to AZD1222 COVID-19 vaccine. TCRdb's copy holds only in-frame clones and misses some; the assay was immunoSEQ multiplex PCR. The repertoire holds about 110,000 clones, with about nine tenths as singletons. The sequencing here drew on peripheral blood, taken on day 0 of AZD1222 vaccination. The receptors derive from an adult in good health. CDR3s leave out the opening cysteine and the closing phenylalanine or tryptophan.

v_gene: TRBV3-1/TRBV3-2; CDR3aa: ASSPLLAGYQETQY
v_gene: TRBV9; CDR3aa: ASSPMRDTEAF
v_gene: TRBV5-1; CDR3aa: ASSYSGGETQY
v_gene: TRBV7-9; CDR3aa: ASSPLGGRELF
v_gene: TRBV28; CDR3aa: ASSLSYLAGGRSDTQY
v_gene: TRBV6-2/TRBV6-3; CDR3aa: ASSYSTSSGGPYEQY
v_gene: TRBV7-8; CDR3aa: ASSSGRQNTEAF
v_gene: TRBV3-1/TRBV3-2; CDR3aa: ASSQAGRRGSGNTIY
v_gene: TRBV10-3; CDR3aa: AIMASPYNEQF
v_gene: TRBV2; CDR3aa: ASSEVGTNTGELF
v_gene: TRBV6-6; CDR3aa: ASSLDPFANYGYT
v_gene: TRBV13; CDR3aa: ASSLRAGANYGYT
v_gene: TRBV18; CDR3aa: ASSPPYAGANEKLF
v_gene: TRBV14; CDR3aa: ASTYRVPPNNEQF
v_gene: TRBV3-1/TRBV3-2; CDR3aa: ASSHQGGNEKLF
v_gene: TRBV10-2; CDR3aa: ASSEPGGNSPLH
v_gene: TRBV28; CDR3aa: ATMTNRQPQETQY
v_gene: TRBV3-1/TRBV3-2; CDR3aa: ASSQDRGRNTEAF
v_gene: TRBV7-3; CDR3aa: ASSWGLGDGTQY
v_gene: TRBV14; CDR3aa: ASSQDTWGNTIY
v_gene: TRBV6-6; CDR3aa: ASNILAGRYNEQF
v_gene: TRBV7-9; CDR3aa: ASSWDRGYETF
v_gene: TRBV10-2; CDR3aa: ASRRVLPGLGFGKNIQY
v_gene: TRBV7-9; CDR3aa: ASSLGKTQY
v_gene: TRBV3-1/TRBV3-2; CDR3aa: ASSSYRGGTEAF
v_gene: TRBV6-5; CDR3aa: ASRKHQGNTEAF
v_gene: TRBV6-1; CDR3aa: ASSEEYSASSYEQY
v_gene: TRBV3-1/TRBV3-2; CDR3aa: ASSQGAGGPLGYEQY
v_gene: TRBV7-9; CDR3aa: ASSRPDGGGGYT
v_gene: TRBV2; CDR3aa: ASSVEQGSNQPQH
v_gene: TRBV7-9; CDR3aa: ASSFGGNQPQH
v_gene: TRBV21-1; CDR3aa: ASSKVCVGLMGPDEQY
v_gene: TRBV14; CDR3aa: ASSQWTGNYEQY
v_gene: TRBV4-1; CDR3aa: ASSQGTDRPPYEQY
v_gene: TRBV3-1/TRBV3-2; CDR3aa: ASSQGEKLF
v_gene: TRBV6-1; CDR3aa: ASSEQGGTEAF
v_gene: TRBV3-1/TRBV3-2; CDR3aa: ASSQASGTVQETQY
v_gene: TRBV6-1; CDR3aa: ASSEKSGGADTQY
v_gene: TRBV28; CDR3aa: ASSYFDRGSLNT
v_gene: TRBV12-3/TRBV12-4; CDR3aa: ASSHSYEQY
v_gene: TRBV28; CDR3aa: ASSLTGATYEQY
v_gene: TRBV19; CDR3aa: ANHRDRGRLGTNQPQH
v_gene: TRBV5-1; CDR3aa: ASSIGQGSWKLF
v_gene: TRBV6-6; CDR3aa: ASMRGGWTDTQY
v_gene: TRBV28; CDR3aa: ASSFKPSYEQY
v_gene: TRBV6-5; CDR3aa: ASSPQDYEQY
v_gene: TRBV5-1; CDR3aa: ASSTGTSGGNEQF
v_gene: TRBV12-3/TRBV12-4; CDR3aa: ASSLMGGTEAF
v_gene: TRBV20-1; CDR3aa: SASPRSAGVGGEQY
v_gene: TRBV10-2; CDR3aa: ASRGSGGPGLNTGELF
v_gene: TRBV4-1; CDR3aa: ASSQRRDVRLPGELF